The 15 T cell receptor beta chains below all came from one sample that was sequenced in a study of T cell changes during pregnancy in multiple sclerosis (dated by TCRdb to about 2019). Libraries were constructed by the immunoSEQ multiplex PCR assay. This is the immuneACCESS table as TCRdb keeps it, with only in-frame sequences that have V and J called. A part of the clones is gone; compared with another copy, unresolved V genes explain less than half, and the rest is unexplained. In all, the sample holds some 89,000 clones, and 94% of those were seen once. The ten largest clones capture 2% to 3% of the sample. This material consisted of peripheral blood, taken in the third trimester of pregnancy. These receptor sequences come from a female donor with multiple sclerosis, enrolled in a pregnancy study.

This clone was counted only a few times. The V and J genes are TRBV10-1 and TRBJ1-6, with 7 bases fitting TRBD1. The CDR3 covers 15 residues. Germline CDR1 reads WNHNN; CDR2 reads SYGVQD (reference sequence). The V segment lost 0 bases and the J segment 7 bases; nucleotides outside the gene matches: 3. The CDR3 loop is CASSESTGINSPLHF. CDR3 in DNA: TGCGCCAGCAGTGAGTCGACAGGGATCAATTCACCCCTCCACTTT.

For the CDR3, the DNA is TGTGCCAGCACCAAGGACAGGGGCATGTACTTC. This gives the protein CASTKDRGMYF. The chain has TRBV7-9 and TRBJ2-7; TRBD1 matches 9 bases. The CDR3 runs to 11 residues. The V gene's germline CDR1 is SEHNR and CDR2 FQNEAQ (reference sequence). The trim removed 7 bases at V and 12 bases at J, leaving 7 bases unmatched.

V and J are TRBV9 and TRBJ2-5, with D hard to call. The CDR3 extends over 13 amino acids. CDR1 and CDR2 from the germline V gene are SGDLS and YYNGEE. V gave up 0 bases and J gave up 0 bases, with 3 bases separating them. Here the CDR3 reads CASSVGDQETQYF. Here the CDR3 DNA reads TGTGCCAGCAGCGTAGGAGACCAAGAGACCCAGTACTTC.

J is TRBJ2-2 and V is TRBV12-5; D possibly corresponds to TRBD2 (6 bases). V shed 4 bases and J shed 6 bases, with 15 bases lying between them. The germline V gene encodes CDR1 LGHNT and CDR2 FRNRAP. The CDR3 runs to 15 residues. The CDR3 DNA is TGTGCTAGTGGTTCCGGGGGAGGCGCGCCCGGGGAGCTGTTTTTT. Its protein product is CASGSGGGAPGELFF.

The chain couples TRBV5-4 to TRBJ2-7; 8 bases line up with TRBD2. The germline CDR1 and CDR2 sequences are SGHNT and YYREEE (reference sequence). The CDR3 has 14 residues. The trim removed 5 bases at V and 1 base at J, leaving 5 bases unmatched. CDR3 residues: CASSPGTRSYEQYF. The CDR3 DNA follows: TGTGCCAGCAGTCCCGGGACTAGATCCTACGAGCAGTACTTC.

The V and J genes are TRBV29-1 and TRBJ2-7; tentative D call: TRBD2 (6 bases). Between the trimmed V and J ends, which lost 4 bases and 6 bases, there was a span of 16 bases. Germline CDR1 is SQVTM and CDR2 is ANQGSEA. There are 13 residues in the CDR3. The CDR3 loop is CSVVGWEAGEQYF. The CDR3 coding sequence is TGCAGCGTTGTTGGTTGGGAGGCAGGCGAGCAGTACTTC.

This chain connects TRBV7-6 to TRBJ1-6; 8 nucleotides agree with TRBD1. Losses at the gene ends were 2 bases for V and 7 bases for J; bases not matched to a gene: 4. The CDR3 is 15 amino acids. The germline V gene encodes CDR1 SGHVS and CDR2 FNYEAQ. CDR3 bases: TGTGCCAGCAGCTTAAACAGGGGGAGGAATTCACCCCTCCACTTT. It translates to CASSLNRGRNSPLHF.

This chain links TRBV7-6 with TRBJ1-4; 7 nucleotides line up with TRBD1. The V gene's germline CDR1 is SGHVS and CDR2 FNYEAQ. The CDR3 has 12 residues. With 4 bases clipped from V and 10 bases from J, the junction kept 3 bases outside the gene matches. This CDR3 is CASSSGGGKLFF. DNA of the CDR3: TGTGCCAGCAGCTCAGGGGGTGGAAAACTGTTTTTT.

This rearrangement joins TRBV15 to TRBJ2-1, with TRBD2 matching 8 bases. V shed 0 bases, J shed 4 bases, and the junction held 8 bases outside the gene matches. CDR1 is LNHNV, CDR2 YYDKDF, per germline (reference sequence). This CDR3 has 17 residues. The CDR3 coding sequence is TGTGCCACCAGCAGAGAGGCGGGCGGGGGGCTTTACAATGAGCAGTTCTTC. This encodes CATSREAGGGLYNEQFF. The full variable domain, with the rest looked up from reference TRBV15 and TRBJ2-1, is DAMVIQNPRYQVTQFGKPVTLSCSQTLNHNVMYWYQQKSSQAPKLLFHYYDKDFNNEADTPDNFQSRRPNTSFCFLDIRSPGLGDTAMYLCATSREAGGGLYNEQFFGPGTRLTVL.

In its sample, this clone was seen once. This rearrangement joins TRBV10-1 to TRBJ2-2; D is uncertain. The ends were cut back, 3 bases at V and 5 bases at J, with 7 bases in the middle. CDR3 length: 13 residues. Germline V gene data show CDR1 as WNHNN and CDR2 as SYGVQD (reference sequence). This CDR3 is CASSEIRTGELFF. In DNA, the CDR3 is TGCGCCAGCAGTGAAATCAGGACCGGGGAGCTGTTTTTT.

The chain has TRBV27 and TRBJ2-5, with TRBD2 identical over 9 bases. V shed 2 bases, J shed 4 bases, and the junction held 8 bases outside the gene matches. Germline CDR1 and CDR2: MNHEY and SMNVEV (reference sequence). The CDR3 consists of 16 residues. This CDR3 is CASSLAGGPLRETQYF. The CDR3 DNA reads as TGTGCCAGCAGTTTAGCGGGGGGGCCGTTGAGAGAGACCCAGTACTTC.

The chain carries TRBV15 and TRBJ2-2; D ambiguous. Per the germline V gene, CDR1 is LNHNV and CDR2 is YYDKDF (reference sequence). V was cut by 3 bases and J by 7 bases, with 15 bases left in between. The CDR3 is 15 amino acids. CDR3 amino acids: CATSSADILIGELFF. The DNA of the CDR3 is TGTGCCACCAGCAGCGCTGACATTCTTATCGGGGAGCTGTTTTTT.

This clone was recorded once. This chain joins TRBV6-1 and TRBJ2-5; no reliable D call. The V gene lost 1 base and the J gene lost 2 bases, with 11 bases spanning the gap. Germline assignment: CDR1 MNHNS and CDR2 SASEGT. CDR3 length equals 15 residues. As DNA, the CDR3 is TGTGCCAGCAGTGAAGGCCCCGGGTCACAAGAGACCCAGTACTTC. Amino acid sequence: CASSEGPGSQETQYF.

The gene calls are TRBV7-3 and TRBJ1-2; TRBD1 aligns across 7 bases. Germline CDR1 reads SGHTA; CDR2 reads FQGTGA. The V segment lost 4 bases and the J segment 5 bases; nucleotides outside the gene matches: 16. This CDR3 has 17 residues. The CDR3 DNA is TGTGCCAGCAGCTCCGTACAGGGGCGAGATATCTTGTATGGCTACACCTTC. Translating gives CASSSVQGRDILYGYTF.

Here the CDR3 DNA reads TGCGCCAGCAGCTTGGGTCCTAGCGGGGGGGCCTCCTACGAGCAGTACTTC. This sequence encodes CASSLGPSGGASYEQYF. The V call is TRBV5-1, the J call TRBJ2-7; the match to TRBD2 covers 12 bases. The CDR3 extends over 17 amino acids. With V trimmed by 0 bases and J by 0 bases, 4 bases remained unmatched. From germline, CDR1 is SGHRS and CDR2 YFSETQ.